This TCR beta chain was recovered during a study of control samples from healthy donors and cancer patients. Only in-frame clones appear in the TCRdb table, and some are missing; sequencing was by immunoSEQ multiplex PCR. The sample carries around 94,000 clones, just over 90% recorded once. The length of the CDR3 is 14 residues. Trimming stripped 3 bases from V and 1 base from J, with 11 bases between. CDR1 and CDR2 from the germline V gene are SGHKS and YYEKEE (reference sequence). This chain uses TRBV5-5 with TRBJ2-7; D tentatively fits TRBD1 or TRBD2 (5 bases each). Sequenced material: blood. The sequence derives from a woman aged 18-30 years in good health. The CDR3 region has the DNA TGTGCCAGCAGCTCCCGGGACGGATCCTACGAGCAGTACTTC. Its protein product is CASSSRDGSYEQYF.